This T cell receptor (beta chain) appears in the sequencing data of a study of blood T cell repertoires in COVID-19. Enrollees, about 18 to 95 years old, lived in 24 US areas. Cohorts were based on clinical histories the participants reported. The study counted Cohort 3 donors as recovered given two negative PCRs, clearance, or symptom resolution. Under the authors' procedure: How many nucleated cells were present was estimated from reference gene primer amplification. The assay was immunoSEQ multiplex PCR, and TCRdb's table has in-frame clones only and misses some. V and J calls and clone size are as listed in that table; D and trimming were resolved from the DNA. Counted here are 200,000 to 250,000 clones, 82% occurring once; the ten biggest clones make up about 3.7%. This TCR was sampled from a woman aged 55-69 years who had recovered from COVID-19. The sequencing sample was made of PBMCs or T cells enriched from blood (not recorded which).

CDR3 amino acids: CASSYSTTSNEKLFF. The CDR3 nucleotides are TGTGCCAGCAGTTACTCGACGACATCCAATGAAAAACTGTTTTTT. The chain is built from TRBV6-2 or TRBV6-3 and TRBJ1-4; D is undetermined. The CDR3 is 15 residues long. The ends were cut back, 0 bases at V and 5 bases at J, with 10 bases in the middle. Looked up from germline, CDR1 is MNHEY and CDR2 is SVGEGT.